Listed below are T cell receptor beta chains from one sample, sequenced in a study of blood T cell repertoires in COVID-19. Sequencing used immunoSEQ multiplex PCR; TCRdb keeps in-frame clones, though not all of them. The table has 200,000 to 250,000 clones, around 80% seen once. Sequenced sample: peripheral blood. All receptors derive from a woman aged 40-49 years with acute or convalescent COVID-19. The CDR3 runs from the conserved cysteine through the conserved F or W. The order of the fields is V gene, clone size, J gene, D gene, CDR3 DNA, CDR3 protein. D genes are given only for firm matches. Size is omitted from some rows. Given values are once, few, many or a class for expanded clones.

V: TRBV18; size: -; J: TRBJ2-7; D: -; DNA: TGTGCCAGCTCACCAATGGCCTCCTACGAGCAGTACTTC; CDR3: CASSPMASYEQYF
V: TRBV5-6; size: once; J: TRBJ1-2; D: TRBD1; DNA: TGTGCCAGCAGCTTGTCGCTCGGACAGGGAAACTATGGCTACACCTTC; CDR3: CASSLSLGQGNYGYTF
V: TRBV5-5; size: -; J: TRBJ1-3; D: -; DNA: TGTGCCAGCAGCTCCGAGCGGTTCTCTGGAAACACCATATATTTT; CDR3: CASSSERFSGNTIYF
V: TRBV5-1; size: -; J: TRBJ2-2; D: TRBD1; DNA: TGCGCCAGCAGCCTTGGACAGGGGGCCGCTTGGACCGGGGAGCTGTTTTTT; CDR3: CASSLGQGAAWTGELFF
V: TRBV6-4; size: -; J: TRBJ2-6; D: TRBD2; DNA: TGTGCCAGCAGTGACTCAGTACTCGGGACTAGCGGTAAAAGGTCTGGGGCCAACGTCCTGACTTTC; CDR3: CASSDSVLGTSGKRSGANVLTF
V: TRBV6-5; size: -; J: TRBJ1-3; D: -; DNA: TGTGCCAGCACTACCGGACAAAGCTCTGGAAACACCATATATTTT; CDR3: CASTTGQSSGNTIYF
V: TRBV6-6; size: -; J: TRBJ1-1; D: -; DNA: TGTGCCAGCAGTTACGGGCAGGGGAACACTGAAGCTTTCTTT; CDR3: CASSYGQGNTEAFF
V: TRBV27; size: once; J: TRBJ2-4; D: -; DNA: TGTGCCAGCAGTTTAACCCCAGGGGACATTCAGTACTTC; CDR3: CASSLTPGDIQYF
V: TRBV7-9; size: -; J: TRBJ1-1; D: -; DNA: TGTGCCAGCAGCTTAGTGCCAGGGAAGAACACTGAAGCTTTCTTT; CDR3: CASSLVPGKNTEAFF
V: TRBV6-1; size: -; J: TRBJ1-1; D: -; DNA: TGTGCCAGCAGTGAAGGGGGCAGGTCTGAAGCTTTCTTT; CDR3: CASSEGGRSEAFF
V: TRBV6-6; size: -; J: TRBJ2-1; D: TRBD2; DNA: TGTGCCAGCAGGTCCCTGCGGGGGAGAAACTACAATGAGCAGTTCTTC; CDR3: CASRSLRGRNYNEQFF
V: TRBV14; size: -; J: TRBJ2-7; D: TRBD1; DNA: TGTGCCAGCAGCCCGCACCAAGGACAGGGGATCCCCTACGAGCAGTACTTC; CDR3: CASSPHQGQGIPYEQYF
V: TRBV6-6; size: -; J: TRBJ1-4; D: TRBD1; DNA: TGTGCCAGCAGTTATCCACAGGGGGCGGGCGAAAAACTGTTTTTT; CDR3: CASSYPQGAGEKLFF
V: TRBV6-6; size: few; J: TRBJ2-3; D: TRBD2; DNA: TGTGCCAGCAGGACTAGCGGGGGCGCAGATACGCAGTATTTT; CDR3: CASRTSGGADTQYF
V: TRBV4-1; size: -; J: TRBJ2-7; D: TRBD1; DNA: TGCGCCAGCAGCCAAGAATCACAGGGGGCGGCCTACGAGCAGTACTTC; CDR3: CASSQESQGAAYEQYF
V: TRBV15; size: -; J: TRBJ2-1; D: -; DNA: TGTGCCACCAGCAGAGAATTAGACAATGAGCAGTTCTTC; CDR3: CATSRELDNEQFF
V: TRBV13; size: -; J: TRBJ2-1; D: -; DNA: TGTGCCAGCAGCTTACTGGGGGGCTCCTACAATGAGCAGTTCTTC; CDR3: CASSLLGGSYNEQFF
V: TRBV5-1; size: -; J: TRBJ2-1; D: -; DNA: TGCGCCAGCAGCTTGGGCGGGCTGGTTTACAATGAGCAGTTCTTC; CDR3: CASSLGGLVYNEQFF
V: TRBV13; size: -; J: TRBJ1-2; D: TRBD1; DNA: TGTGCCAGCAGCTTAGGACAGGGGCAAAGCTACACCTTC; CDR3: CASSLGQGQSYTF
V: TRBV30; size: -; J: TRBJ2-2; D: -; DNA: TGTGCCTGGAGTGGCCCGGCGAACACCGGGGAGCTGTTTTTT; CDR3: CAWSGPANTGELFF
V: TRBV7-6; size: many; J: TRBJ1-5; D: -; DNA: TGTGCCAGCAGCTCACAACAGGGTAGCAATCAGCCCCAGCATTTT; CDR3: CASSSQQGSNQPQHF
V: TRBV18; size: once; J: TRBJ1-1; D: -; DNA: TGTGCCAGCTCACCTGTCGGGAACACTGAAGCTTTCTTT; CDR3: CASSPVGNTEAFF
V: TRBV7-2; size: -; J: TRBJ1-3; D: -; DNA: TGTGCCAGCAGCTTAGCAGGGGTATCTGGAAACACCATATATTTT; CDR3: CASSLAGVSGNTIYF
V: TRBV2; size: -; J: TRBJ1-6; D: TRBD1; DNA: TGTGCCAGCAGACTGACCGGGACAGCCTCTTCTTCACCCCTCCACTTT; CDR3: CASRLTGTASSSPLHF
V: TRBV7-9; size: -; J: TRBJ2-3; D: -; DNA: TGTGCCAGCAGCTTGAGGACTAATTCGCAGTATTTT; CDR3: CASSLRTNSQYF
V: TRBV20-1; size: -; J: TRBJ2-5; D: -; DNA: TGCAGTGCTAGAACCGAACGGGCCCAGTACTTC; CDR3: CSARTERAQYF
V: TRBV7-2; size: -; J: TRBJ1-4; D: -; DNA: TGTGCCAGCAGCTTAATTCGCGCCTCGGTTAGTGAAAAACTGTTTTTT; CDR3: CASSLIRASVSEKLFF
V: TRBV7-8; size: -; J: TRBJ1-5; D: -; DNA: TGTGCCAGCAGCTCAGGGTACGACCAGCCCCAGCATTTT; CDR3: CASSSGYDQPQHF
V: TRBV10-3; size: -; J: TRBJ1-1; D: -; DNA: TGTGCCATCAGTGGCGGGCTCGGCACTGAAGCTTTCTTT; CDR3: CAISGGLGTEAFF
V: TRBV6-5; size: -; J: TRBJ1-1; D: TRBD1; DNA: TGTGCCAGCACCGGAGCAGGGGGTTACACTGAAGCTTTCTTT; CDR3: CASTGAGGYTEAFF
V: TRBV6-2/TRBV6-3; size: -; J: TRBJ2-1; D: TRBD1; DNA: TGTGCCAGCAGTTACTCGTCAGGACAGGGCTACAATGAGCAGTTCTTC; CDR3: CASSYSSGQGYNEQFF
V: TRBV9; size: -; J: TRBJ2-3; D: TRBD1; DNA: TGTGCCAGCAGCGTAGGCCCCTCCAACAGGGGTCGGACAGATACGCAGTATTTT; CDR3: CASSVGPSNRGRTDTQYF
V: TRBV6-6; size: -; J: TRBJ1-3; D: TRBD1; DNA: TGTGCCAGCAGTCAAAAGGGGGCCAACACCATATATTTT; CDR3: CASSQKGANTIYF
V: TRBV5-1; size: -; J: TRBJ2-7; D: -; DNA: TGCGCCAGCAGCTCCACGGCCTACGAGCAGTACTTC; CDR3: CASSSTAYEQYF
V: TRBV4-3; size: -; J: TRBJ2-7; D: -; DNA: TGCGCCAGCAGCCAAGATTGGGGGCTTGAGCAGTACTTC; CDR3: CASSQDWGLEQYF
V: TRBV28; size: -; J: TRBJ1-4; D: -; DNA: TGTGCCAGCAGCGGGGGAGGAGAAAAACTGTTTTTT; CDR3: CASSGGGEKLFF
V: TRBV29-1; size: -; J: TRBJ2-7; D: TRBD2; DNA: TGCAGCGTTGAAGTGGTAGCGGGAGAGGGCGAGCAGTACTTC; CDR3: CSVEVVAGEGEQYF
V: TRBV12-3/TRBV12-4; size: -; J: TRBJ2-1; D: TRBD2; DNA: TGTGCCAGCAGTCCGAACGGACTAGATGAGCAGTTCTTC; CDR3: CASSPNGLDEQFF